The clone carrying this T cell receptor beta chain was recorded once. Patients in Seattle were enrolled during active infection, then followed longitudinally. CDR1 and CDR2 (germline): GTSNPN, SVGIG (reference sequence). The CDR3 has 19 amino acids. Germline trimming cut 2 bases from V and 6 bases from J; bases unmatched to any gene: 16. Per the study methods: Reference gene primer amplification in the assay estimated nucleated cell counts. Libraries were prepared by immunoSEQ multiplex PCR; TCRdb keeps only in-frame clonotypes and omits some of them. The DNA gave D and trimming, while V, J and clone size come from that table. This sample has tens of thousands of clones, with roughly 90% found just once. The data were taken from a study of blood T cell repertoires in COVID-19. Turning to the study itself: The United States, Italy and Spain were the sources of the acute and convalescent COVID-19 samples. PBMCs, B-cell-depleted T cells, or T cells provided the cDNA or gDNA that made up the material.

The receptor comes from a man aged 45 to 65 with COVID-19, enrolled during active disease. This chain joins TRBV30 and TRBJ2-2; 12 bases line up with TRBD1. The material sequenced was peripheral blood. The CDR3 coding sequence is TGTGCCTGGAGTTATCCGGGACAGGGGGCTCGGAGCGGACCCGGGGAGCTGTTTTTT. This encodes CAWSYPGQGARSGPGELFF.